Sequencing of this T cell receptor (beta chain) was carried out in a study of graft-versus-host responses after intestinal transplantation. At the level of the study: Every one of the recipients received anti-thymocyte globulin induction and afterwards took tacrolimus and steroids for around 3 years.

Comment on this clone: Its antigen is unidentified.

Measured with immunoSEQ multiplex PCR; TCRdb has only the in-frame clones, and not every one. The sample shows some 82,000 clones, roughly 84% of them seen only once. This CDR3 spans 13 amino acids. Germline CDR1 GTSNPN, CDR2 SVGIG (reference sequence). Unmatched junction bases numbered 5, after V lost 1 base and J lost 6 bases. Regarding the study as a whole: The recipient marrow held GvH clones, and some of them showed up first in ileum or blood. Individuals who had graft-donor T cell macrochimerism had allografts that showed high graft-versus-host to host-versus-graft clonal ratios.

This chain links TRBV30 with TRBJ1-2; 7 bases are a match to TRBD1. Sequences were derived from unstimulated CD8+ T cells sorted from spleen or lymph node cells, sampled before transplant. The receptor's source is a human donor who was the organ donor for an intestinal transplant. The CDR3 spells CAWSELQGNGYTF. CDR3 nucleotides: TGTGCCTGGAGTGAGCTACAGGGGAATGGCTACACCTTC.